Presented here are 28 T cell receptor beta chains from one specimen sequenced in a study of OX40 agonist ivuxolimab in advanced cancers. The receptor library was made with the immunoSEQ multiplex PCR assay. Sourced from immuneACCESS, this table was stored by TCRdb with only in-frame sequences that have V and J called. A share of the clones is absent; for the studies checked, an unresolved V gene accounts for under half, and the remainder has no known explanation. For this sample the table gives 20,000 to 25,000 clones, of which about nine tenths were detected only once. The ten largest clones take up 25% to 35% of the sample. Sequenced material: CD4+ or CD8+ T cells sorted from blood, taken in a trial of the OX40 agonist ivuxolimab. The receptors here all came from an adult with an advanced solid tumor such as melanoma, head and neck, liver or kidney cancer.

J is TRBJ2-1 and V is TRBV6-1, with 7 bases that match TRBD2. This CDR3 spans 18 amino acids. The germline V gene encodes CDR1 MNHNS and CDR2 SASEGT. V gave up 3 bases and J gave up 8 bases; unmatched junction bases: 19. CDR3 DNA: TGTGCCAGCAGTGAGTCGACGGGGAGCGGGGTTAGGCGGTATGAGCAGTTCTTC. Amino acids: CASSESTGSGVRRYEQFF.

The chain employs TRBV11-2 and TRBJ1-2; D gene uncertain. The ends were cut back, 4 bases at V and 4 bases at J, with 19 bases in the middle. CDR3 length: 16 amino acids. The germline V gene has CDR1 SGHAT and CDR2 FQNNGV. The CDR3 DNA reads TGTGCCAGCAGCTCTGTAGCCGGCCCGTACTTCTATGGCTACACCTTC. Protein: CASSSVAGPYFYGYTF. Filled out from reference TRBV11-2 and TRBJ1-2, the complete variable domain reads EAGVAQSPRYKIIEKRQSVAFWCNPISGHATLYWYQQILGQGPKLLIQFQNNGVVDDSQLPKDRFSAERLKGVDSTLKIQPAKLEDSAVYLCASSSVAGPYFYGYTFGSGTRLTVV.

This clone came up a few times. This likely came from a read error, as a far larger clone is one base away. Distinct nucleotide sequences in the sample also encode this CDR3. V usage is TRBV5-8 and J usage is TRBJ2-7; no clear D. The CDR3 is made up of 16 amino acids. Germline-derived CDR1 and CDR2 are SGHTS and YDEGEE. The V gene lost 4 bases and the J gene lost 7 bases, with 24 bases spanning the gap. Written as DNA, the CDR3 is TGTGCCAGCAGCCAAGAATCGGCCCTCGAACGGTCTGAGCAGTACTTC. It translates to CASSQESALERSEQYF.

The genes are TRBV19 and TRBJ2-6; maybe TRBD2 (5 bases). V lost 3 bases to trimming and J lost 2 bases, with 11 bases between them. Germline CDR1 reads LNHDA; CDR2 reads SQIVND (reference sequence). CDR3 length equals 16 residues. In DNA, the CDR3 is TGTGCCAGTAGTATTGTGGAAGCGGCTGGGGCCAACGTCCTGACTTTC. It yields the protein CASSIVEAAGANVLTF.

CDR3 nucleotides: TGTGCCATCAGCCGGGACAGGAACACCGGGGAGCTGTTTTTT. It yields the protein CAISRDRNTGELFF. The genes are TRBV10-3 and TRBJ2-2; 7 positions match TRBD1. V was pared by 6 bases and J by 1 base, with 2 bases of the junction left unmatched. CDR3 length: 14 residues. In germline, CDR1 is ENHRY, CDR2 SYGVKD.

J is TRBJ2-7 and V is TRBV5-1; 8 bases align to TRBD1. Unmatched junction bases numbered 11, after V lost 4 bases and J lost 5 bases. This CDR3 comprises 15 residues. The germline CDR1 and CDR2 sequences are SGHRS and YFSETQ. CDR3 amino acids: CASSRRQGRGDEQYF. Here the CDR3 DNA reads TGCGCCAGCAGCAGGAGACAGGGGAGAGGGGACGAGCAGTACTTC.

The rearrangement links TRBV18 to TRBJ1-2; 10 bases are a match to TRBD1. The CDR3 sequence is 17 residues long. J was trimmed by 6 bases and V by 1 base; bases with no gene match: 11. CDR1 and CDR2 (germline): KGHSH, LQKENI. The CDR3 protein is CASSPQGPGQGNNGYTF. CDR3 nucleotides: TGTGCCAGCTCACCACAGGGGCCGGGACAGGGGAATAATGGCTACACCTTC.

The V and J genes are TRBV18 and TRBJ2-7; D possibly corresponds to TRBD2 (6 bases). CDR3 length: 16 amino acids. V gave up 2 bases and J gave up 2 bases, with 16 bases separating them. Germline V gene lookup returns CDR1 KGHSH and CDR2 LQKENI. The CDR3: CASSPFGGSTTYEQYF. CDR3 bases: TGTGCCAGCTCACCATTCGGGGGATCTACAACCTACGAGCAGTACTTC.

This clone was picked up one time. The rearrangement joins TRBV10-1 to TRBJ2-5; 12 nucleotides line up with TRBD1. In germline, CDR1 is WNHNN, CDR2 SYGVQD (reference sequence). J was trimmed by 11 bases and V by 4 bases; bases with no gene match: 14. The CDR3 totals 16 residues. In DNA, the CDR3 is TGCGCCAGCAGTGGGGCCCCGGGACAGGGGGCTGAAGAGCAGTACTTC. Translated, it gives CASSGAPGQGAEEQYF.

A single count supports this clone. The chain employs TRBV18 and TRBJ1-3; D call uncertain. CDR1 and CDR2 from the germline V gene are KGHSH and LQKENI. The V end lost 2 bases, the J end lost 4 bases, and 15 bases lay between the germline ends. The CDR3 runs 16 residues. The CDR3 loop reads CASSPTQRVEGNTIYF. The DNA of the CDR3 is TGTGCCAGCTCACCAACTCAGCGTGTCGAAGGAAACACCATATATTTT.

The chain joins TRBV7-7 to TRBJ1-5; no reliable D call. The CDR3 spans 13 residues. Germline V gene data show CDR1 as SSHAT and CDR2 as FNYEAQ (reference sequence). Trimming removed 2 bases at V and 6 bases at J, with 8 bases between. In DNA, the CDR3 is TGTGCCAGCAGCTTAAGTTTAGGTCAGCCCCAGCATTTT. Residues: CASSLSLGQPQHF.

This chain joins TRBV9 and TRBJ2-1; D tentatively fits TRBD1 or TRBD2 (6 bases each). Trimming removed 0 bases from V and 5 bases from J, with 12 bases in between. Per the germline V gene, CDR1 is SGDLS and CDR2 is YYNGEE. The CDR3 has 15 amino acids. The chain's CDR3 is CASSVVGGGDNEQFF. For the CDR3, the DNA is TGTGCCAGCAGCGTAGTAGGGGGAGGAGACAATGAGCAGTTCTTC. The entire variable domain, with the rest obtained from reference TRBV9 and TRBJ2-1, is as follows: DSGVTQTPKHLITATGQRVTLRCSPRSGDLSVYWYQQSLDQGLQFLIQYYNGEERAKGNILERFSAQQFPDLHSELNLSSLELGDSALYFCASSVVGGGDNEQFFGPGTRLTVL.

This chain links TRBV7-9 with TRBJ2-7; 10 nucleotides line up with TRBD2. Germline CDR1 reads SEHNR; CDR2 reads FQNEAQ (reference sequence). The CDR3 spans 16 residues. V dropped 7 bases and J dropped 5; count of bases not matched to a gene: 14. For the CDR3, the DNA is TGTGCCAGCACCCCAGGGGGAGCGGGAGGGCTCGACGAGCAGTACTTC. Protein product: CASTPGGAGGLDEQYF.

The genes are TRBV11-3 and TRBJ2-2, with 8 bases lining up with TRBD2. V lost 7 bases and J lost 8; bases outside the gene matches: 6. The length of the CDR3 is 13 residues. Germline V gene lookup returns CDR1 SGHNT and CDR2 YENEEA. CDR3 in amino acids: CASKSGSSGELFF. The CDR3 region has the DNA TGTGCCAGCAAGAGCGGGAGTTCGGGGGAGCTGTTTTTT.

The V gene is TRBV19, the J gene TRBJ2-7; 14 bases match TRBD2. There are 19 residues in the CDR3. Trimming cost V 6 bases and J 0 bases; bases outside gene matches: 13. Per germline, CDR1 LNHDA and CDR2 SQIVND (reference sequence). Written as DNA, the CDR3 is TGTGCCAGTAGCACACCCCGACTAGCGGGAGGGCCGATCTCCTACGAGCAGTACTTC. Its translation: CASSTPRLAGGPISYEQYF.

This clone was seen a few times. The V call is TRBV7-2, the J call TRBJ2-1; 13 bases match TRBD2. The CDR3 is 15 amino acids. Looked up from germline, CDR1 is SGHTA and CDR2 is FQGNSA. V lost 5 bases, J lost 9 bases, and 7 bases stayed unmatched. The CDR3 sequence is CASSPLAGGPSEQFF. The CDR3 bases are TGTGCCAGCAGCCCACTAGCGGGGGGGCCTAGTGAGCAGTTCTTC.

This chain connects TRBV7-6 to TRBJ1-2; 7 bases match TRBD1. The V and J ends lost 6 bases and 4 bases, in that order; junction bases with no gene match: 8. There are 14 residues in the CDR3. The germline gives CDR1 SGHVS, CDR2 FNYEAQ. Here the CDR3 reads CASRPIQGSYGYTF. For the CDR3, the DNA is TGTGCCAGCAGACCCATACAGGGGAGCTATGGCTACACCTTC.

The rearrangement joins TRBV28 to TRBJ2-2; D gene uncertain. The CDR3 has 13 residues. Germline CDR1 reads MDHEN; CDR2 reads SYDVKM. V was trimmed by 1 base and J by 6 bases, leaving 6 bases between them. The CDR3 here is CASSLLGPGELFF. DNA for the CDR3: TGTGCCAGCAGTTTATTAGGGCCCGGGGAGCTGTTTTTT.

The V gene is TRBV10-3, the J gene TRBJ1-6; D unclear. CDR3 length: 17 amino acids. Per germline, CDR1 ENHRY and CDR2 SYGVKD. Trimming removed 0 bases from V and 8 bases from J, with 17 bases in between. The CDR3 loop is CAISESVAVYSDSPLHF. CDR3 in DNA: TGTGCCATCAGTGAGTCTGTGGCAGTCTATAGTGATTCACCCCTCCACTTT.

The chain has TRBV4-3 and TRBJ2-2; the D gene is possibly TRBD2 (7 bases). The V end was cut by 6 bases, the J end by 1 base, with 15 bases between. Per germline, CDR1 LGHNA and CDR2 YSLEER. The CDR3 contains 16 residues. The CDR3 loop is CASSPRGAMNTGELFF. CDR3 nucleotides: TGCGCCAGCAGTCCCCGGGGGGCCATGAACACCGGGGAGCTGTTTTTT.

The J gene is TRBJ2-1, the V gene TRBV2; 11 bases are a match to TRBD2. The germline V gene encodes CDR1 SNHLY and CDR2 FYNNEI. Unmatched junction bases numbered 7, after V lost 5 bases and J lost 7 bases. This CDR3 is built from 15 residues. CDR3 loop: CASSSLAGGGNEQFF. For the CDR3, the DNA is TGTGCCAGCAGTTCTCTAGCGGGGGGAGGGAATGAGCAGTTCTTC.

The rearrangement joins TRBV5-1 to TRBJ2-1, with D perhaps given as TRBD1 or TRBD2 (5 bases each). The V gene lost 0 bases and the J gene lost 8 bases, with 18 bases spanning the gap. This CDR3 comprises 16 residues. Germline CDR1 reads SGHRS; CDR2 reads YFSETQ. The DNA for the CDR3 is TGCGCCAGCAGCTTGGGAAGGGACCCCGTCGTGGATGAGCAGTTCTTC. Encoded protein: CASSLGRDPVVDEQFF.

The chain joins TRBV5-1 to TRBJ2-2; unclear D gene. Germline V CDR1 and CDR2: SGHRS, YFSETQ. V lost 0 bases and J 0 bases, leaving 6 bases between the germline ends. CDR3 length: 15 amino acids. The chain's CDR3 is CASSLDPANTGELFF. CDR3 coding DNA: TGCGCCAGCAGCTTGGATCCGGCGAACACCGGGGAGCTGTTTTTT. The full variable domain, in which reference TRBV5-1 and TRBJ2-2 provide the parts outside the CDR3, is KAGVTQTPRYLIKTRGQQVTLSCSPISGHRSVSWYQQTPGQGLQFLFEYFSETQRNKGNFPGRFSGRQFSNSRSEMNVSTLELGDSALYLCASSLDPANTGELFFGEGSRLTVL.

This sequence joins TRBV11-2 and TRBJ1-1, with D unresolved. CDR3 length: 13 amino acids. The V gene lost 0 bases and the J gene lost 2 bases, with 4 bases spanning the gap. The germline V gene has CDR1 SGHAT and CDR2 FQNNGV. CDR3 amino acids: CASSLDPNTEAFF. In DNA, the CDR3 is TGTGCCAGCAGCTTAGACCCTAACACTGAAGCTTTCTTT.

This clone was counted once. V and J are TRBV5-6 and TRBJ1-5; TRBD1 might be the D (5 bases). The germline V gene encodes CDR1 SGHDT and CDR2 YYEEEE. V dropped 4 bases and J dropped 0 bases, with 14 bases sitting between them. This CDR3 region has 16 residues. In DNA, the CDR3 is TGTGCCAGCAGCCGTCGACAGTCTTATAGCAATCAGCCCCAGCATTTT. The encoded protein is CASSRRQSYSNQPQHF.

This clone came up once. The chain uses TRBV28 and TRBJ1-2, with D unclear. The V end was cut by 6 bases, the J end by 2 bases, with 16 bases between. Germline V gives CDR1 MDHEN, CDR2 SYDVKM. The CDR3 consists of 15 residues. The CDR3, as DNA: TGTGCCAGCAGGGAGGACGGCGGAACCAACTATGGCTACACCTTC. Protein: CASREDGGTNYGYTF.

This chain connects TRBV6-6 to TRBJ2-7, with D perhaps TRBD1 or TRBD2 (7 bases each). The CDR3 totals 15 residues. The ends were cut back, 4 bases at V and 2 bases at J, with 15 bases in the middle. The germline V gene has CDR1 MNHNY and CDR2 SVGAGI (reference sequence). The CDR3 bases are TGTGCCAGCAGTTTCAGGGGGAGGGTCCCCTACGAGCAGTACTTC. This codes for CASSFRGRVPYEQYF.

The V and J genes are TRBV2 and TRBJ1-6; D gene uncertain. The CDR3 is 13 amino acids. Germline V gene data show CDR1 as SNHLY and CDR2 as FYNNEI. Deletions cut 3 bases from V and 10 bases from J, with 10 bases between. The CDR3 sequence: CASSDSFDSPLHF. In DNA form, the CDR3 reads TGTGCCAGCAGTGACTCCTTTGACTCACCCCTCCACTTT.